This entry lists 27 T cell receptor beta chains sequenced from one sample in a study of blood T cells in healthy people across ages. A J-beta primer mix and a sample-barcoded 5' primer were used in a second PCR of about 7 to 12 cycles. TCRdb ran MiXCR on the 5' RACE reads and lists one entry per CDR3 protein. The table shows about 640,000 distinct CDR3 sequences, with roughly three fifths occurring only once. The material sequenced was blood. These receptor sequences come from a man in his 60s in good health.

This clonotype has only a few counts. V usage is TRBV10-3 and J usage is TRBJ2-1; 12 bases match TRBD1. Trimming took 8 bases from V and 8 from J; bases not matched to a gene: 10. Germline V gene data show CDR1 as ENHRY and CDR2 as SYGVKD. There are 15 residues in the CDR3. CDR3 nucleotides: TGTGCCATCCGGGGAGGGACAGGGGGCGAGGATGAGCAGTTCTTC. Amino acid sequence: CAIRGGTGGEDEQFF.

V is TRBV24-1 and J is TRBJ2-5, with D tentatively TRBD2 (5 bases). Germline lookup yields CDR1 KGHDR and CDR2 SFDVKD. The CDR3 is 12 residues long. The germline V and J ends were trimmed by 6 bases and 11 bases, with 15 bases remaining between them. CDR3 residues: CATSPRGNEQYF. The CDR3 DNA is TGTGCCACCAGTCCACGGGGAAATGAGCAGTACTTC.

The chain carries TRBV3-1 and TRBJ2-1, with D unresolved. The CDR3 loop spans 14 amino acids. From germline, CDR1 is LGHDT and CDR2 YNNKEL (reference sequence). The V end lost 1 base, the J end lost 10 bases, and 14 bases lay between the germline ends. The CDR3 loop reads CASSQGQFSPEQFF. For the CDR3, the DNA is TGTGCCAGCAGCCAAGGGCAATTCTCCCCGGAGCAGTTCTTC.

This clonotype was found many times. J is TRBJ2-5 and V is TRBV20-1; no firm D call. The CDR3 totals 14 residues. Germline CDR1 DFQATT, CDR2 SNEGSKA (reference sequence). V lost 1 base, J lost 2 bases, and 11 bases lay in between. The CDR3 reads CSARGMDGQETQYF. As DNA, the CDR3 is TGCAGTGCTAGAGGCATGGACGGACAAGAGACCCAGTACTTC.

The chain is built from TRBV28 and TRBJ2-3; no firm D call. Trimming removed 6 bases from V and 1 base from J, with 8 bases in between. CDR1 and CDR2 (germline): MDHEN, SYDVKM. This CDR3 has 13 residues. CDR3 amino acids: CASRKLGTDTQYF. The CDR3 nucleotides read TGTGCCAGCAGGAAGCTGGGCACAGATACGCAGTATTTT.

This clonotype was observed a single time. The gene calls are TRBV15 and TRBJ2-3; D possibly corresponds to TRBD2 (6 bases). Germline assignment: CDR1 LNHNV and CDR2 YYDKDF (reference sequence). This CDR3 region has 16 residues. The V end was cut by 0 bases, the J end by 3 bases, with 13 bases between. CDR3 nucleotides: TGTGCCACCAGCAGAGATAGGCGTGCGGGAACAGATACGCAGTATTTT. It codes for CATSRDRRAGTDTQYF.

This clonotype was counted between two and nine times. The chain uses TRBV3-1 and TRBJ2-7, with D maybe TRBD2 (6 bases). The germline V and J ends were trimmed by 4 bases and 0 bases, with 13 bases remaining between them. CDR1 is LGHDT, CDR2 YNNKEL, per germline (reference sequence). There are 15 residues in the CDR3. The CDR3 DNA reads TGTGCCAGCAGCCCCCTGGGCGGGGCCTCCTACGAGCAGTACTTC. Residues: CASSPLGGASYEQYF.

V and J are TRBV25-1 and TRBJ2-5; unclear D gene. The CDR3 is made up of 14 amino acids. V was trimmed by 8 bases and J by 4 bases, leaving 17 bases between them. The germline CDR1 and CDR2 sequences are MGHDK and SYGVNS. CDR3 protein: CASAQALGLETQYF. In nucleotides, the CDR3 is TGTGCCAGCGCCCAAGCCCTAGGTCTAGAGACCCAGTACTTC.

The sample holds one count of this clonotype. V usage is TRBV3-1 and J usage is TRBJ1-6, with a possible D match to TRBD1 (6 bases). The CDR3 sequence is 15 residues long. The V gene lost 1 base and the J gene lost 10 bases, with 14 bases spanning the gap. Germline CDR1 is LGHDT and CDR2 is YNNKEL (reference sequence). In nucleotides, the CDR3 is TGTGCCAGCAGCCAAGGGCAGGGGACGGTCTCACCCCTCCACTTT. Its protein is CASSQGQGTVSPLHF.

The rearrangement links TRBV20-1 to TRBJ2-3; 7 nucleotides agree with TRBD2. Trimming took 3 bases from V and 0 from J; bases not matched to a gene: 6. The CDR3 length is 15 residues. Germline V gene data show CDR1 as DFQATT and CDR2 as SNEGSKA (reference sequence). CDR3 sequence: CSASGSSGSTDTQYF. The CDR3 DNA reads as TGCAGTGCTAGTGGGTCTAGCGGAAGCACAGATACGCAGTATTTT.

This clonotype was found a few times. The chain links TRBV20-1 to TRBJ1-2, with TRBD1 matching 7 bases. The V and J ends lost 5 bases and 6 bases, in that order; junction bases with no gene match: 6. Germline values: CDR1 DFQATT, CDR2 SNEGSKA (reference sequence). The CDR3 is 12 amino acids. CDR3 sequence (DNA): TGCAGTGCTGGGGACAGAAGGGATGGCTACACCTTC. It specifies CSAGDRRDGYTF.

The J gene is TRBJ2-7, the V gene TRBV5-1; no firm D call. Germline lookup yields CDR1 SGHRS and CDR2 YFSETQ. V lost 0 bases and J 4 bases, leaving 11 bases between the germline ends. The CDR3 loop spans 14 amino acids. The CDR3 is CASSLAGSRYEQYF. The CDR3 coding sequence is TGCGCCAGCAGCTTGGCGGGCAGCCGGTACGAGCAGTACTTC.

The CDR3 loop is CASSSGQNTQYF. The DNA of the CDR3 is TGTGCCAGCAGCTCCGGGCAGAATACGCAGTATTTT. This chain links TRBV7-9 with TRBJ2-3; D gene uncertain. The ends were cut back, 4 bases at V and 7 bases at J, with 9 bases in the middle. The germline V gene encodes CDR1 SEHNR and CDR2 FQNEAQ (reference sequence). CDR3 length: 12 amino acids.

This clonotype was picked up one time. The V and J genes are TRBV20-1 and TRBJ2-7, with a possible D match to TRBD1 (5 bases). V lost 5 bases and J lost 6, with 14 bases in between. CDR3 size: 12 residues. Germline CDR1 DFQATT, CDR2 SNEGSKA (reference sequence). The CDR3 region is CSADRSPFEQYF. DNA for the CDR3: TGCAGTGCTGACAGATCCCCCTTCGAGCAGTACTTC.

This chain joins TRBV12-3 or TRBV12-4 and TRBJ2-4; perhaps TRBD2 as D (5 bases). The V gene lost 3 bases and the J gene lost 0 bases, with 9 bases spanning the gap. The CDR3 is made up of 15 amino acids. DNA of the CDR3: TGTGCCAGCAGTTTCCCTCGGGGAGCCAAAAACATTCAGTACTTC. Translation gives CASSFPRGAKNIQYF.

This chain joins TRBV6-6 and TRBJ2-1, with 9 positions matching TRBD2. The CDR3 contains 14 residues. With V trimmed by 6 bases and J by 7 bases, 7 bases remained unmatched. Germline values: CDR1 MNHNY, CDR2 SVGAGI (reference sequence). The DNA of the CDR3 is TGTGCCAGCAGCTCTCCCGCGGGGGGGAATGAGCAGTTCTTC. Its protein product is CASSSPAGGNEQFF.

This clonotype occurred a few times. The V call is TRBV20-1, the J call TRBJ2-1, with TRBD2 matching over 8 bases. This CDR3 has 14 residues. Germline V gene sequence: CDR1 DFQATT, CDR2 SNEGSKA (reference sequence). This CDR3 reads CSVGGEVGGNEQFF. The CDR3 DNA reads TGCAGCGTCGGGGGGGAGGTAGGCGGGAATGAGCAGTTCTTC.

There are a few counts of this clonotype. The chain employs TRBV3-1 and TRBJ2-1, with TRBD2 matching over 11 bases. CDR1 is LGHDT and CDR2 is YNNKEL in the germline V gene (reference sequence). This CDR3 has 14 residues. J lost 9 bases, V lost 1 base, and 2 bases had no gene match. The CDR3 loop reads CASSQGLAGGEQFF. The CDR3 nucleotides are TGTGCCAGCAGCCAAGGCCTAGCGGGGGGTGAGCAGTTCTTC.

The chain carries TRBV18 and TRBJ2-5; no firm D call. The germline gives CDR1 KGHSH, CDR2 LQKENI. The CDR3 is 14 amino acids. Trimming took 0 bases from V and 4 from J, leaving 9 bases between them. This CDR3 is CASSPPSSSETQYF. DNA for the CDR3: TGTGCCAGCTCACCACCGAGCAGCTCAGAGACCCAGTACTTC.

This clonotype was seen at least ten times. This rearrangement joins TRBV7-2 to TRBJ2-5; 9 bases match TRBD2. The CDR3 is made up of 15 amino acids. Germline CDR1 SGHTA, CDR2 FQGNSA. Trimming at V came to 5 bases and at J to 6 bases, leaving 10 bases not matched to a gene. This chain's CDR3 is CASSPRTGTSQTQYF. The CDR3 bases are TGTGCCAGCAGCCCTAGAACCGGGACTAGCCAGACCCAGTACTTC.

As to this clonotype: One end of the junction fails to match germline, which may point to a read error. The rearrangement links TRBV2 to TRBJ1-2; no reliable D call. The CDR3 is 13 amino acids. The germline CDR1 and CDR2 sequences are SNHLY and FYNNEI. The CDR3 sequence: CASSGNSNYGYTF. The CDR3 nucleotides read TGTGCCAGCAGTGGGAACAGCAACTATGGCTACACCTTT.

J is TRBJ2-3 and V is TRBV5-1, with 7 bases lining up with TRBD2. This CDR3 is built from 16 residues. The ends lost 3 bases at V and 6 bases at J; junction bases unmatched: 13. CDR1 SGHRS and CDR2 YFSETQ come from the germline V gene. DNA of the CDR3: TGCGCCAGCAGCTCATCGACTAGCCTACCTGGGGATACGCAGTATTTT. Protein: CASSSSTSLPGDTQYF.

The rearrangement links TRBV18 to TRBJ2-7; unclear D gene. Germline V gene data show CDR1 as KGHSH and CDR2 as LQKENI. V gave up 4 bases and J gave up 7 bases, with 11 bases separating them. This CDR3 comprises 12 residues. The CDR3 sequence: CASSHGVDEQYF. CDR3 nucleotide sequence: TGTGCCAGCTCACACGGAGTGGATGAGCAGTACTTC.

This chain uses TRBV12-3 or TRBV12-4 with TRBJ2-6; D uncertain. This CDR3 spans 14 amino acids. With 6 bases removed from V and 2 bases from J, the gap between germline ends came to 8 bases. The CDR3 DNA sequence: TGTGCCAGCAGCCCAGTGACTGGGGCCAACGTCCTGACTTTC. As protein: CASSPVTGANVLTF.

This clonotype appeared a single time. The genes are TRBV18 and TRBJ2-5, with 9 bases fitting TRBD1. Germline CDR1 KGHSH, CDR2 LQKENI. With V trimmed by 6 bases and J by 4 bases, 18 bases remained unmatched. There are 18 residues in the CDR3. The CDR3 spells CASSPMAAGTGIRETQYF. Written as DNA, the CDR3 is TGTGCCAGCTCCCCGATGGCCGCCGGGACAGGGATTCGAGAGACCCAGTACTTC. Filled out from reference TRBV18 and TRBJ2-5, the complete variable domain reads NAGVMQNPRHLVRRRGQEARLRCSPMKGHSHVYWYRQLPEEGLKFMVYLQKENIIDESGMPKERFSAEFPKEGPSILRIQQVVRGDSAAYFCASSPMAAGTGIRETQYFGPGTRLLVL.

The chain links TRBV5-6 to TRBJ1-2; TRBD1 might be the D (6 bases). The CDR3 has 16 residues. V lost 3 bases, J lost 6 bases, and 21 bases lay in between. Germline CDR1 and CDR2: SGHDT and YYEEEE. The CDR3 sequence is CASSSSWGQGLDGYTF. The CDR3 region has the DNA TGTGCCAGCAGCTCAAGTTGGGGGCAGGGATTGGATGGCTACACCTTC.

This chain links TRBV7-2 with TRBJ2-1, with 7 bases aligning to TRBD2. The germline V gene has CDR1 SGHTA and CDR2 FQGNSA. V gave up 5 bases and J gave up 6 bases; unmatched junction bases: 4. CDR3 length: 13 amino acids. CDR3 in DNA: TGTGCCAGCAGCATTCGGGGGGTCAATGAGCAGTTCTTC. Protein: CASSIRGVNEQFF.